These 30 T cell receptor beta chains originate from one sample sequenced in a study of cytomegalovirus exposure and HLA in healthy donors. The primer mix had 60 Vbeta and 13 Jbeta primers. Clones were sequenced by immunoSEQ multiplex PCR, and TCRdb holds only the in-frame ones, with some missing. The sample holds about 120,000 clones, approximately 70% seen once. Sequenced material: PBMCs. Receptors originate from a man aged 25-45 years in good health and CMV-seropositive.

The V gene is TRBV11-2, the J gene TRBJ1-3, with D perhaps TRBD1 (6 bases). The CDR3 has 14 residues. Germline CDR1 is SGHAT and CDR2 is FQNNGV. Deletions cut 3 bases from V and 4 bases from J, with 10 bases between. DNA of the CDR3: TGTGCCAGCAGCTTGGGGCAGGGGGGAAACACCATATATTTT. Its translation is CASSLGQGGNTIYF.

The chain employs TRBV5-5 and TRBJ2-5; 8 bases map to TRBD1. Germline V gene sequence: CDR1 SGHKS, CDR2 YYEKEE (reference sequence). The CDR3 consists of 17 residues. After removal of 3 bases from V and 9 bases from J, the junction contained 19 bases not matched to a gene. The CDR3 nucleotides are TGTGCCAGCAGCTCTCGCTGGACCTACGGCGTGACAGGGGCCCAGTACTTC. It encodes CASSSRWTYGVTGAQYF.

J is TRBJ2-2 and V is TRBV28, with TRBD2 as a possible D gene (5 bases). Trimming shortened V by 6 bases and J by 5 bases, and 10 bases separated the two germline ends. The CDR3 runs to 13 residues. CDR1 is MDHEN, CDR2 SYDVKM, per germline. The CDR3 sequence: CASSLPGTGELFF. CDR3 sequence (DNA): TGTGCCAGCAGCCTCCCGGGGACCGGGGAGCTGTTTTTT.

The chain combines TRBV30 with TRBJ1-2; D is possibly TRBD1 (5 bases). This CDR3 region has 11 residues. Between the trimmed V and J ends, which lost 7 bases and 4 bases, there was a span of 10 bases. From germline, CDR1 is GTSNPN and CDR2 SVGIG (reference sequence). The CDR3 here is CALNGGYGYTF. The CDR3 DNA sequence: TGTGCCTTGAACGGGGGCTATGGCTACACCTTC.

This chain joins TRBV9 and TRBJ2-3; D perhaps matches TRBD1 (5 bases). V lost 0 bases and J 3 bases, leaving 11 bases between the germline ends. This CDR3 is built from 15 residues. Germline CDR1 SGDLS, CDR2 YYNGEE. CDR3 DNA: TGTGCCAGCAGCGTAGTTGGCAGGGAAACAGATACGCAGTATTTT. This sequence encodes CASSVVGRETDTQYF. The full variable domain, with the rest looked up from reference TRBV9 and TRBJ2-3, is DSGVTQTPKHLITATGQRVTLRCSPRSGDLSVYWYQQSLDQGLQFLIQYYNGEERAKGNILERFSAQQFPDLHSELNLSSLELGDSALYFCASSVVGRETDTQYFGPGTRLTVL.

This clone was recorded a few times. The rearrangement links TRBV2 to TRBJ1-4, with 8 bases aligning to TRBD1. The germline gives CDR1 SNHLY, CDR2 FYNNEI. The CDR3 contains 15 residues. With V trimmed by 5 bases and J by 6 bases, 8 bases remained unmatched. The CDR3 region is CASSFQDREYEKLFF. DNA for the CDR3: TGTGCCAGCAGTTTCCAGGACAGGGAATATGAAAAACTGTTTTTT.

The chain carries TRBV18 and TRBJ2-2; D is undetermined. Trimming stripped 4 bases from V and 8 bases from J, with 17 bases between. This CDR3 is built from 15 residues. CDR1 KGHSH and CDR2 LQKENI come from the germline V gene. The CDR3 nucleotides are TGTGCCAGCTCACAAAACCCCCCGGCGACAGGGGAGCTGTTTTTT. Protein product: CASSQNPPATGELFF.

The chain employs TRBV6-4 and TRBJ2-1, with a possible D match to TRBD2 (5 bases). The length of the CDR3 is 14 residues. V dropped 3 bases and J dropped 4 bases, with 10 bases sitting between them. Germline assignment: CDR1 MRHNA and CDR2 SNTAGT. CDR3 loop: CASSEWAGYNEQFF. For the CDR3, the DNA is TGTGCCAGCAGTGAATGGGCGGGTTACAATGAGCAGTTCTTC.

The genes are TRBV11-3 and TRBJ2-2, with D possibly matching TRBD2 (5 bases). The ends were cut back, 4 bases at V and 7 bases at J, with 10 bases in the middle. This CDR3 spans 13 amino acids. Germline CDR1 and CDR2: SGHNT and YENEEA. In DNA, the CDR3 is TGTGCCAGCAGCTCGAGGGTGGACGGGGAGCTGTTTTTT. Its translation is CASSSRVDGELFF. Looking up the rest from reference TRBV11-3 and TRBJ2-2 gives the full variable domain: EAGVVQSPRYKIIEKKQPVAFWCNPISGHNTLYWYLQNLGQGPELLIRYENEEAVDDSQLPKDRFSAERLKGVDSTLKIQPAELGDSAVYLCASSSRVDGELFFGEGSRLTVL.

This clone was detected only a few times. The rearrangement uses TRBV6-4 and TRBJ2-1; 13 bases fit TRBD2. J lost 5 bases, V lost 4 bases, and 2 bases had no gene match. CDR3 size: 15 residues. Germline V lookup: CDR1 MRHNA, CDR2 SNTAGT. The CDR3: CASSVGTSGDNEQFF. CDR3 DNA: TGTGCCAGCAGTGTAGGGACTAGCGGGGACAATGAGCAGTTCTTC.

This sequence joins TRBV27 and TRBJ1-6; D is undetermined. The ends were cut back, 7 bases at V and 0 bases at J, with 10 bases in the middle. This CDR3 is built from 15 residues. The germline CDR1 and CDR2 sequences are MNHEY and SMNVEV (reference sequence). The CDR3 nucleotides are TGTGCCAGCAATGGAGGGATCTCCTATAATTCACCCCTCCACTTT. Protein product: CASNGGISYNSPLHF.

This clone was counted only a few times. At one end the junction does not follow the germline gene, possibly because of a read error. The chain is built from TRBV6-4 and TRBJ1-6; no clear D gene. The CDR3 has 14 residues. Germline V gene lookup returns CDR1 MRHNA and CDR2 SNTAGT. CDR3 DNA sequence: TGTGCCAGCAGTTACTCTAGCACCAATTCACCCCTCCACTTT. Protein sequence: CASSYSSTNSPLHF.

The rearrangement uses TRBV28 and TRBJ1-2; D call uncertain. The germline gives CDR1 MDHEN, CDR2 SYDVKM. The CDR3 consists of 13 residues. V was clipped by 2 bases and J by 2 bases, with 6 bases between them. In DNA form, the CDR3 reads TGTGCCAGCAGTTTAGGGCCCAACTATGGCTACACCTTC. Amino acid sequence: CASSLGPNYGYTF.

The chain couples TRBV6-5 to TRBJ1-2; 7 nucleotides line up with TRBD1. With V trimmed by 5 bases and J by 3 bases, 6 bases remained unmatched. Germline V lookup: CDR1 MNHEY, CDR2 SVGAGI. The CDR3 contains 14 residues. The CDR3, as DNA: TGTGCCAGCAGTGCCGGACAGGCGTACTATGGCTACACCTTC. Translated, it gives CASSAGQAYYGYTF.

This chain connects TRBV27 to TRBJ1-2, with 7 nucleotides matching TRBD1. After removal of 5 bases from V and 5 bases from J, the junction contained 20 bases not matched to a gene. The germline V gene encodes CDR1 MNHEY and CDR2 SMNVEV (reference sequence). The CDR3 runs to 18 residues. This CDR3 reads CASSTGTVQVVGFYGYTF. The CDR3 nucleotides are TGTGCCAGCAGTACGGGGACAGTACAGGTGGTTGGATTTTATGGCTACACCTTC.

The chain carries TRBV5-1 and TRBJ2-3, with TRBD2 identical over 14 bases. V shed 4 bases, J shed 0 bases, and the junction held 10 bases outside the gene matches. Looked up from germline, CDR1 is SGHRS and CDR2 is YFSETQ. The CDR3 is made up of 19 amino acids. The CDR3 loop is CASSNGLAGGYASTDTQYF. CDR3 coding DNA: TGCGCCAGCAGCAATGGACTAGCGGGGGGATACGCTAGCACAGATACGCAGTATTTT.

The chain is built from TRBV7-6 and TRBJ1-3, with D perhaps TRBD1 (6 bases). CDR1 is SGHVS and CDR2 is FNYEAQ in the germline V gene. V was shortened by 6 bases and J by 2 bases, with 17 bases between the two germline ends. This CDR3 has 16 residues. CDR3 DNA sequence: TGTGCCAGCAGTCCCCCGGGGGGGGCTGCTGGAAACACCATATATTTT. This sequence encodes CASSPPGGAAGNTIYF.

This rearrangement joins TRBV11-2 to TRBJ2-3, with D hard to call. This CDR3 is built from 15 residues. Germline V gives CDR1 SGHAT, CDR2 FQNNGV. Trimming pared 5 bases from V and 3 bases from J, leaving 15 bases between. The CDR3 spells CASSPAPSLTDTQYF. In DNA form, the CDR3 reads TGTGCCAGCAGCCCCGCCCCCAGTCTTACAGATACGCAGTATTTT.

The rearrangement links TRBV5-1 to TRBJ2-1, with D unresolved. Trimming stripped 1 base from V and 5 bases from J, with 7 bases between. The CDR3 runs 13 residues. In germline, CDR1 is SGHRS, CDR2 YFSETQ. The chain's CDR3 is CASSLTRHNEQFF. For the CDR3, the DNA is TGCGCCAGCAGCTTGACACGCCACAATGAGCAGTTCTTC.

In this sample, this clone turned up once. V gene TRBV19 combines with J gene TRBJ1-4; 10 nucleotides agree with TRBD1. The germline gives CDR1 LNHDA, CDR2 SQIVND (reference sequence). This CDR3 is built from 18 residues. The junction had 14 bases not matched to a gene; V was cut back by 6 bases and J by 4 bases. The CDR3 loop is CASRTRPGTGASNEKLFF. In DNA, the CDR3 is TGTGCCAGTAGGACACGTCCCGGGACAGGGGCCAGTAATGAAAAACTGTTTTTT. The variable domain in full, with the rest retrieved from reference TRBV19 and TRBJ1-4, is DGGITQSPKYLFRKEGQNVTLSCEQNLNHDAMYWYRQDPGQGLRLIYYSQIVNDFQKGDIAEGYSVSREKKESFPLTVTSAQKNPTAFYLCASRTRPGTGASNEKLFFGSGTQLSVL.

This clone occurred a few times. The J gene is TRBJ2-3, the V gene TRBV15, with a weak D call TRBD1 (5 bases). Looked up from germline, CDR1 is LNHNV and CDR2 is YYDKDF (reference sequence). Trimming cost V 0 bases and J 1 base, with 11 bases left between them. CDR3 length: 16 amino acids. The CDR3 here is CATSRDRSRGTDTQYF. The CDR3 DNA is TGTGCCACCAGCAGAGATCGTAGCAGGGGCACAGATACGCAGTATTTT.

This chain connects TRBV5-1 to TRBJ2-3, with D possibly TRBD2 on 5 matching bases. V dropped 5 bases and J dropped 0 bases, with 10 bases sitting between them. This CDR3 spans 14 amino acids. Germline CDR1 is SGHRS and CDR2 is YFSETQ. The CDR3 bases are TGCGCCAGCAGGGTGGGAGCTAGCACAGATACGCAGTATTTT. Its translation is CASRVGASTDTQYF.

The table lists this clone with a count of one. The chain joins TRBV6-6 to TRBJ1-5; no firm D call. Germline V gives CDR1 MNHNY, CDR2 SVGAGI (reference sequence). Between the trimmed V and J ends, which lost 2 bases and 9 bases, there was a span of 14 bases. The CDR3 is 14 residues long. Here the CDR3 reads CASSYQDSIWPQHF. The CDR3 nucleotides read TGTGCCAGCAGTTACCAGGACTCGATCTGGCCCCAGCATTTT.

For this clone: Since the CDR3 does not end with the conserved phenylalanine or tryptophan, this likely comes from a read error. The rearrangement joins TRBV11-2 to TRBJ1-2, with 9 bases fitting TRBD1. J was trimmed by 4 bases and V by 5 bases; bases with no gene match: 11. The CDR3 is 16 residues long. Germline CDR1 SGHAT, CDR2 FQNNGV. CDR3 sequence: CASSDRDREGSYGYTL. The CDR3 nucleotides are TGTGCCAGCAGCGACCGGGACAGGGAAGGTAGCTATGGCTACACCCTC.

The CDR3 DNA follows: TGTGCCAGCAGCAAACAACAGGGGATCCACGAGCAGTACTTC. Its protein is CASSKQQGIHEQYF. The chain joins TRBV9 to TRBJ2-7; 7 bases line up with TRBD1. The CDR3 is made up of 14 amino acids. V was pared by 4 bases and J by 5 bases, with 9 bases of the junction left unmatched. From germline, CDR1 is SGDLS and CDR2 YYNGEE.

This clone was detected only once. The chain employs TRBV7-9 and TRBJ1-4; no clear D. The CDR3 runs to 18 residues. CDR1 is SEHNR and CDR2 is FQNEAQ in the germline V gene (reference sequence). V was cut by 4 bases and J by 5 bases, with 23 bases left in between. CDR3 nucleotides: TGTGCCAGCAGCTCACCCGCGGGTTGGGGTCGATCGAATGAAAAACTGTTTTTT. It is translated as CASSSPAGWGRSNEKLFF.

Only one count was recorded for this clone. The genes are TRBV19 and TRBJ1-5; 7 nucleotides line up with TRBD1. The length of the CDR3 is 17 residues. V trimming: 6 bases; J trimming: 0 bases; junction bases outside the gene matches: 11. Germline lookup yields CDR1 LNHDA and CDR2 SQIVND (reference sequence). Here the CDR3 reads CASRPGTAYYSNQPQHF. The CDR3 region has the DNA TGTGCCAGTAGACCCGGGACAGCTTATTATAGCAATCAGCCCCAGCATTTT.

This chain links TRBV5-6 with TRBJ1-2; D remains unclear. Trimming took off 2 bases at V and 3 bases at J, with 14 bases between the two ends. Germline V gives CDR1 SGHDT, CDR2 YYEEEE. CDR3 size: 15 residues. The CDR3 protein is CASSLWSNLDYGYTF. The CDR3 DNA reads as TGTGCCAGCAGCTTATGGAGCAACCTCGACTATGGCTACACCTTC.

The chain couples TRBV7-8 to TRBJ1-2, with D hard to call. Germline assignment: CDR1 SGHVS and CDR2 FQNEAQ. Trimming cost V 5 bases and J 1 base, with 2 bases left between them. This CDR3 contains 11 residues. CDR3: CASSLNYGYTF. Here the CDR3 DNA reads TGTGCCAGCAGCCTTAACTATGGCTACACCTTC.

This clone is labeled as medium-sized (0.01 to 0.1%). The chain joins TRBV7-8 to TRBJ2-6; D might be TRBD2 (7 bases). Germline V gene lookup returns CDR1 SGHVS and CDR2 FQNEAQ. The CDR3 contains 16 residues. V shed 1 base and J shed 2 bases, with 9 bases lying between them. The CDR3 DNA reads TGTGCCAGCAGCTTAGGAGGGGGGGCTGGGGCCAACGTCCTGACTTTC. Its protein product is CASSLGGGAGANVLTF.